One sample yielded the 22 T cell receptor beta chains listed below, sequenced in a study of cytomegalovirus exposure and HLA in healthy donors. It was with 60 Vbeta and 13 Jbeta primers that the PCR ran. The repertoire was sequenced with immunoSEQ multiplex PCR; TCRdb's copy has only in-frame clones and lacks some. This table has fewer than 250,000 clones, around 76% appearing once. Sequencing was carried out using PBMCs. The receptors derive from a man in his forties in good health and CMV-seropositive.

The chain combines TRBV6-6 with TRBJ2-5; a possible D gene is TRBD1 (6 bases). Germline assignment: CDR1 MNHNY and CDR2 SVGAGI (reference sequence). The CDR3 has 14 amino acids. Between the trimmed V and J ends, which lost 5 bases and 1 base, there was a span of 11 bases. The CDR3 protein is CASSPRTAQETQYF. The CDR3 nucleotides read TGTGCCAGCAGTCCTCGGACAGCCCAAGAGACCCAGTACTTC.

This chain uses TRBV11-3 with TRBJ2-1, with 12 bases fitting TRBD1. The length of the CDR3 is 16 residues. V trimming: 1 base; J trimming: 9 bases; junction bases outside the gene matches: 7. CDR1 is SGHNT and CDR2 is YENEEA in the germline V gene. The CDR3 DNA is TGTGCCAGCAGCTTAGGGGGACAGGGGGCGCGTTTTGAGCAGTTCTTC. Its translation is CASSLGGQGARFEQFF. The entire variable domain, with the rest obtained from reference TRBV11-3 and TRBJ2-1, is as follows: EAGVVQSPRYKIIEKKQPVAFWCNPISGHNTLYWYLQNLGQGPELLIRYENEEAVDDSQLPKDRFSAERLKGVDSTLKIQPAELGDSAVYLCASSLGGQGARFEQFFGPGTRLTVL.

The rearrangement links TRBV27 to TRBJ1-1; D may be TRBD1 (6 bases). V was trimmed by 3 bases and J by 3 bases, leaving 17 bases between them. The CDR3 totals 16 residues. Germline-derived CDR1 and CDR2 are MNHEY and SMNVEV (reference sequence). Written as DNA, the CDR3 is TGTGCCAGCAGTTTGGATCCGGGGGGCAAGGACACTGAAGCTTTCTTT. As protein: CASSLDPGGKDTEAFF.

The gene calls are TRBV11-2 and TRBJ2-7; the match to TRBD2 covers 8 bases. The V segment lost 1 base and the J segment 1 base; nucleotides outside the gene matches: 3. The CDR3 is made up of 15 amino acids. The germline CDR1 and CDR2 sequences are SGHAT and FQNNGV. The CDR3 DNA reads TGTGCCAGCAGCTTAGGGTTAGCGGGGTCCTACGAGCAGTACTTC. Encoded protein: CASSLGLAGSYEQYF. Looking up the rest from reference TRBV11-2 and TRBJ2-7 gives the full variable domain: EAGVAQSPRYKIIEKRQSVAFWCNPISGHATLYWYQQILGQGPKLLIQFQNNGVVDDSQLPKDRFSAERLKGVDSTLKIQPAKLEDSAVYLCASSLGLAGSYEQYFGPGTRLTVT.

This clone has just a few counts. The V call is TRBV6-5, the J call TRBJ1-5; 9 bases line up with TRBD1. J lost 6 bases, V lost 6 bases, and 6 bases had no gene match. CDR1 and CDR2 (germline): MNHEY, SVGAGI. CDR3 length equals 14 residues. CDR3 region: CASREDRGSQPQHF. DNA for the CDR3: TGTGCCAGCAGGGAAGACAGGGGGTCTCAGCCCCAGCATTTT.

The rearrangement uses TRBV5-1 and TRBJ2-1, with 11 bases aligning to TRBD2. The germline gives CDR1 SGHRS, CDR2 YFSETQ. The CDR3 totals 16 residues. V shed 2 bases and J 6 bases; nucleotides not matched to a gene: 7. Here the CDR3 reads CASSFRSSGRANEQFF. In nucleotides, the CDR3 is TGCGCCAGCAGCTTTAGGAGTAGCGGGAGGGCCAATGAGCAGTTCTTC.

The chain uses TRBV7-9 and TRBJ2-2; no clear D gene. The CDR3 spans 12 residues. Germline V gene lookup returns CDR1 SEHNR and CDR2 FQNEAQ (reference sequence). CDR3 residues: CVFQSNTGELFF. The CDR3 region has the DNA TGTGTCTTCCAGTCGAACACCGGGGAGCTGTTTTTT.

The chain employs TRBV15 and TRBJ2-5, with 9 bases identical to TRBD2. The J call may be incorrect, as the DNA end agrees better with TRBJ2-7. Germline CDR1 LNHNV, CDR2 YYDKDF (reference sequence). This CDR3 region has 15 residues. CDR3 DNA sequence: TGTGCCACCAGCCTGAGTACTAGCGGGTTCTACGAGCAGTACTTC. Translation gives CATSLSTSGFYEQYF.

This rearrangement joins TRBV6-5 to TRBJ1-2, with 9 bases fitting TRBD1. Germline CDR1 and CDR2: MNHEY and SVGAGI. CDR3 length: 15 residues. V lost 0 bases to trimming and J lost 7 bases; unmatched junction nucleotides: 6. The chain's CDR3 is CASSYSIRTGVGYTF. CDR3 bases: TGTGCCAGCAGTTACTCGATTAGGACAGGGGTTGGCTACACCTTC.

This clone was detected only once. V usage is TRBV6-5 and J usage is TRBJ1-1; 7 bases line up with TRBD1. There are 13 residues in the CDR3. The ends lost 4 bases at V and 4 bases at J; junction bases unmatched: 3. Germline loops: CDR1 MNHEY, CDR2 SVGAGI. The CDR3 DNA is TGTGCCAGCAGTTTATCAGGGGGCACTGAAGCTTTCTTT. Residues: CASSLSGGTEAFF.

The chain recombines TRBV4-1 with TRBJ1-2, with 7 bases fitting TRBD1. Germline loops: CDR1 MGHRA, CDR2 YSYEKL. The trim removed 4 bases at V and 5 bases at J, leaving 13 bases unmatched. The CDR3 contains 16 residues. The CDR3 nucleotides are TGCGCCAGCAGCCCGACAGGGTCTCCAATTTCTTATGGCTACACCTTC. It encodes CASSPTGSPISYGYTF.

The chain employs TRBV4-2 and TRBJ1-4, with 8 bases that match TRBD1. The CDR3 has 14 amino acids. Trimming at V came to 4 bases and at J to 8 bases, leaving 6 bases not matched to a gene. Germline CDR1 and CDR2: LGHNA and YNFKEQ. CDR3 nucleotide sequence: TGTGCCAGCAGCCGACAGGACAGGGACGAAAAACTGTTTTTT. Protein product: CASSRQDRDEKLFF.

This chain links TRBV14 with TRBJ2-1; D perhaps matches TRBD2 (6 bases). CDR1 and CDR2 from the germline V gene are SGHDN and FVKESK. The length of the CDR3 is 17 residues. Trimming left V 1 base short and J 7 bases short, with 20 bases between. The CDR3 region is CASSQGRTGVGRNEQFF. In DNA form, the CDR3 reads TGTGCCAGCAGCCAAGGGCGAACAGGAGTTGGGAGGAATGAGCAGTTCTTC.

This chain joins TRBV15 and TRBJ2-5; D is perhaps TRBD2 (6 bases). V was pared by 3 bases and J by 0 bases, with 17 bases between. CDR3 length equals 17 residues. Looked up from germline, CDR1 is LNHNV and CDR2 is YYDKDF (reference sequence). The DNA of the CDR3 is TGTGCCACCAGCAGGATGGAGGGGACCAAGTACCAAGAGACCCAGTACTTC. Protein sequence: CATSRMEGTKYQETQYF.

The chain recombines TRBV7-6 with TRBJ2-7; D gene uncertain. V lost 5 bases to trimming and J lost 2 bases, with 10 bases between them. Germline CDR1 is SGHVS and CDR2 is FNYEAQ. CDR3 size: 13 residues. The CDR3 sequence: CASSPGSTYEQYF. The CDR3 DNA reads as TGTGCCAGCAGCCCCGGGTCGACCTACGAGCAGTACTTC.

The gene calls are TRBV19 and TRBJ1-2; D may be TRBD1 (5 bases). CDR1 LNHDA and CDR2 SQIVND come from the germline V gene (reference sequence). The V end was cut by 6 bases, the J end by 7 bases, with 12 bases between. CDR3 length equals 12 residues. CDR3 region: CASRRDGGGYTF. DNA of the CDR3: TGTGCCAGTAGGCGGGACGGAGGTGGCTACACCTTC.

The gene calls are TRBV9 and TRBJ2-5, with 9 bases fitting TRBD2. This CDR3 has 15 amino acids. With V trimmed by 3 bases and J by 5 bases, 8 bases remained unmatched. The germline gives CDR1 SGDLS, CDR2 YYNGEE. CDR3 protein: CASSEAGGAEETQYF. DNA for the CDR3: TGTGCCAGCAGCGAAGCGGGAGGTGCGGAGGAGACCCAGTACTTC.

This chain connects TRBV27 to TRBJ1-1, with D tentatively TRBD1 (5 bases). Germline CDR1 and CDR2: MNHEY and SMNVEV (reference sequence). The CDR3 consists of 15 residues. V lost 0 bases to trimming and J lost 3 bases, with 11 bases between them. The CDR3 nucleotides are TGTGCCAGCAGTTTATCGGCAGGACACTACACTGAAGCTTTCTTT. As protein: CASSLSAGHYTEAFF.

This clone was seen a handful of times. The V gene is TRBV25-1, the J gene TRBJ1-1; tentatively, D is TRBD1 (5 bases). The CDR3 runs to 11 residues. CDR1 and CDR2 (germline): MGHDK, SYGVNS. Trimming took 11 bases from V and 9 from J, leaving 16 bases between them. The CDR3 DNA reads TGTGCCGCACCTCACCCAGGGAAAGCTTTCTTT. The encoded protein is CAAPHPGKAFF.

The rearrangement uses TRBV19 and TRBJ1-2; maybe TRBD1 (5 bases). The ends were cut back, 2 bases at V and 6 bases at J, with 10 bases in the middle. The CDR3 contains 13 residues. In germline, CDR1 is LNHDA, CDR2 SQIVND (reference sequence). CDR3 nucleotides: TGTGCCAGTAGTATAACGCGGGGCCATGGCTACACCTTC. Protein sequence: CASSITRGHGYTF.

The chain has TRBV5-1 and TRBJ2-6; 8 positions agree with TRBD1. The CDR3 has 19 residues. With V trimmed by 4 bases and J by 0 bases, 12 bases remained unmatched. CDR1 and CDR2 (germline): SGHRS, YFSETQ. In nucleotides, the CDR3 is TGCGCCAGCAGCCCCGGGCAGGGGGCGCCTTTCTCTGGGGCCAACGTCCTGACTTTC. This gives the protein CASSPGQGAPFSGANVLTF.

The chain recombines TRBV2 with TRBJ1-2; 10 bases line up with TRBD1. The CDR3 spans 14 residues. Germline CDR1 SNHLY, CDR2 FYNNEI. V was clipped by 10 bases and J by 4 bases; unmatched bases: 9. CDR3 amino acids: CANVRDRGFYGYTF. The CDR3 coding sequence is TGTGCCAACGTTCGGGACAGGGGTTTCTATGGCTACACCTTC.